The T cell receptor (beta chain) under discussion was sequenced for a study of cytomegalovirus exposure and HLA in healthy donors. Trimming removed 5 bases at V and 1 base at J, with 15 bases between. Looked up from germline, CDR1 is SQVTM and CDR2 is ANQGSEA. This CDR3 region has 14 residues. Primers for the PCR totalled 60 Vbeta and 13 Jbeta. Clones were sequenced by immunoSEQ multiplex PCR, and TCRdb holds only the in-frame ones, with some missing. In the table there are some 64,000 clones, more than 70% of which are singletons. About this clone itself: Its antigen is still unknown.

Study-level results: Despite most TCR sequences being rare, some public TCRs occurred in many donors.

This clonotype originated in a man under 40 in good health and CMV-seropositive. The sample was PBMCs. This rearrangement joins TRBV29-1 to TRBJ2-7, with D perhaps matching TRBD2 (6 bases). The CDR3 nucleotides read TGCAGCGTTCGAGGGGCCGGGAGTTCCTACGAGCAGTACTTC. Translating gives CSVRGAGSSYEQYF.